The clone carrying this T cell receptor (beta chain) was observed once. No conserved phenylalanine or tryptophan is present at the end of the CDR3, so a read error is the likely explanation. Authors of the study amplified TCR beta CDR3 regions from RNA transcripts. With the HTBI primer set, the TCR CDR3 went through a first round of RT-PCR. MiXCR was run by TCRdb on the multiplex PCR reads, yielding one entry per CDR3 protein. The table lists 400,000 to 550,000 distinct CDR3 sequences, roughly 24% of them singletons. The V gene's germline CDR1 is KGHDR and CDR2 SFDVKD. The J segment lost 4 bases and the V segment lost 2 bases, leaving 3 bases of the junction unmatched. This CDR3 is built from 15 residues. These data belong to a study of T cells in Graves' hyperthyroidism and ophthalmopathy.

The TCR originated in a woman aged 25 to 45 with Graves' ophthalmopathy. Sequencing was done on a sample of blood. The V gene is TRBV24-1, the J gene TRBJ2-2; 7 bases match TRBD1. The CDR3 spells CATSDSGTVTGELFV. DNA for the CDR3: TGTGCCACCAGTGATTCCGGGACAGTCACCGGGGAGCTGTTTGTT.